Each of the 28 T cell receptor beta chains below was sequenced from the same sample in a study of T-cell memory formation after mild COVID-19. One entry per CDR3 protein, called by TCRdb with MiXCR from the 5' RACE reads. This sample carries around 200,000 distinct CDR3 sequences, 16% of them seen once, and the ten largest clones take about 1.9%. The sequenced sample consisted of PBMCs or a T cell subset sorted from them (not recorded which). The receptors originated from an adult woman who had mild COVID-19 (a few samples of this study predate the infection). Cell type and time point are not known.

This chain links TRBV9 with TRBJ2-7; 7 nucleotides agree with TRBD2. Trimming removed 2 bases from V and 2 bases from J; junction bases left unmatched: 10. The CDR3 has 16 amino acids. From germline, CDR1 is SGDLS and CDR2 YYNGEE. Here the CDR3 reads CASSVGGSSPAYEQYF. CDR3 in DNA: TGTGCCAGCAGCGTGGGGGGGAGCAGCCCAGCCTACGAGCAGTACTTC.

A few counts support this clonotype. This chain connects TRBV4-2 to TRBJ1-5; D unresolved. Trimming removed 0 bases at V and 6 bases at J, with 6 bases between. The CDR3 is made up of 13 amino acids. Germline assignment: CDR1 LGHNA and CDR2 YNFKEQ. The CDR3 loop reads CASSQERVQPQHF. The CDR3 DNA sequence: TGTGCCAGCAGCCAAGAAAGGGTTCAGCCCCAGCATTTT.

This clonotype turned up a few times. This chain links TRBV3-1 with TRBJ2-7; tentatively, D is TRBD2 (6 bases). The CDR3 sequence is 15 residues long. Trimming removed 4 bases from V and 4 bases from J, with 17 bases in between. The V gene's germline CDR1 is LGHDT and CDR2 YNNKEL (reference sequence). Written as DNA, the CDR3 is TGTGCCAGCAGCCGCGGGACCTCAGCTATTTACGAGCAGTACTTC. Encoded protein: CASSRGTSAIYEQYF.

The rearrangement joins TRBV3-1 to TRBJ1-1; no clear D gene. CDR1 is LGHDT and CDR2 is YNNKEL in the germline V gene (reference sequence). Trimming shortened V by 1 base and J by 0 bases, and 6 bases separated the two germline ends. The CDR3 consists of 14 residues. CDR3 protein: CASSQGYLNTEAFF. CDR3 sequence (DNA): TGTGCCAGCAGCCAAGGATACTTGAACACTGAAGCTTTCTTT.

The V and J genes are TRBV7-9 and TRBJ1-2; a weak D match, TRBD1 (5 bases). V was trimmed by 3 bases and J by 2 bases, leaving 7 bases between them. Germline CDR1 reads SEHNR; CDR2 reads FQNEAQ (reference sequence). The CDR3 spans 13 residues. The CDR3 nucleotides are TGTGCCAGCAGCTTCGGGGGAAACTATGGCTACACCTTC. Protein: CASSFGGNYGYTF.

The chain employs TRBV7-2 and TRBJ1-2, with 10 bases identical to TRBD1. V lost 4 bases and J lost 5; bases outside the gene matches: 7. This CDR3 has 15 residues. Per germline, CDR1 SGHTA and CDR2 FQGNSA. CDR3 protein: CASSSAPGQGYGYTF. The CDR3 DNA reads as TGTGCCAGCAGCTCCGCCCCGGGACAGGGGTATGGCTACACCTTC.

This clonotype turned up a few times. The CDR3 loop reads CASSRGLVLADTQYF. The CDR3 bases are TGTGCCAGCAGCCGTGGACTAGTATTGGCAGATACGCAGTATTTT. This rearrangement joins TRBV14 to TRBJ2-3, with 7 bases that match TRBD2. Germline CDR1 is SGHDN and CDR2 is FVKESK. CDR3 length: 15 amino acids. The trim removed 4 bases at V and 4 bases at J, leaving 8 bases unmatched.

The rearrangement joins TRBV6-1 to TRBJ2-3; possible D gene TRBD2, 5 bases. The CDR3 has 12 amino acids. Trimming stripped 2 bases from V and 7 bases from J, with 7 bases between. CDR1 MNHNS and CDR2 SASEGT come from the germline V gene. This CDR3 reads CASSESGNTQYF. The CDR3 DNA reads TGTGCCAGCAGTGAATCCGGGAATACGCAGTATTTT.

V usage is TRBV19 and J usage is TRBJ1-1; 7 positions match TRBD1. With 3 bases clipped from V and 7 bases from J, the junction kept 5 bases outside the gene matches. Germline CDR1 and CDR2: LNHDA and SQIVND (reference sequence). CDR3 size: 13 residues. CDR3 amino acids: CASSMYRDSEAFF. CDR3 sequence (DNA): TGTGCCAGTAGTATGTACCGGGACAGTGAAGCTTTCTTT. Filled out from reference TRBV19 and TRBJ1-1, the complete variable domain reads DGGITQSPKYLFRKEGQNVTLSCEQNLNHDAMYWYRQDPGQGLRLIYYSQIVNDFQKGDIAEGYSVSREKKESFPLTVTSAQKNPTAFYLCASSMYRDSEAFFGQGTRLTVV.

In this sample, this clonotype turned up many times. The chain is built from TRBV4-3 and TRBJ2-7; possible D gene TRBD2, 6 bases. Germline V CDR1 and CDR2: LGHNA, YSLEER. This CDR3 has 15 amino acids. The V gene lost 3 bases and the J gene lost 0 bases, with 12 bases spanning the gap. DNA of the CDR3: TGCGCCAGCAGCCAGTTGCCCGGGAGCTCCTACGAGCAGTACTTC. Encoded protein: CASSQLPGSSYEQYF.

This rearrangement joins TRBV12-3 or TRBV12-4 to TRBJ2-3, with TRBD2 matching 9 bases. V lost 8 bases to trimming and J lost 3 bases; unmatched junction nucleotides: 6. The CDR3 runs to 14 residues. Here the CDR3 reads CASHIGLATDTQYF. The CDR3 DNA follows: TGTGCCAGCCACATAGGACTAGCGACAGATACGCAGTATTTT.

This clonotype was detected a few times. The J gene is TRBJ2-1, the V gene TRBV7-9, with 10 bases that match TRBD2. The V gene's germline CDR1 is SEHNR and CDR2 FQNEAQ (reference sequence). This CDR3 has 17 amino acids. V gave up 1 base and J gave up 8 bases; unmatched junction bases: 11. The CDR3 bases are TGTGCCAGCAGCTTAGGGGCTAGCGGGGGCGCCGGGGATGAGCAGTTCTTC. This translates into CASSLGASGGAGDEQFF.

The chain joins TRBV7-3 to TRBJ2-2; unclear D gene. The length of the CDR3 is 14 residues. Between the trimmed V and J ends, which lost 6 bases and 3 bases, there was a span of 11 bases. The germline V gene encodes CDR1 SGHTA and CDR2 FQGTGA. CDR3 loop: CASSPNTDTGELFF. DNA of the CDR3: TGTGCCAGCAGTCCCAATACCGACACCGGGGAGCTGTTTTTT.

A few counts support this clonotype. The chain has TRBV6-5 and TRBJ1-6; D remains unclear. The germline gives CDR1 MNHEY, CDR2 SVGAGI. CDR3 length: 15 residues. V was trimmed by 7 bases and J by 0 bases, leaving 10 bases between them. The CDR3 bases are TGTGCCAGCAAGGCCGACATCTCCTATAATTCACCCCTCCACTTT. Translated, it gives CASKADISYNSPLHF.

Only a few counts were recorded for this clonotype. The chain joins TRBV10-3 to TRBJ2-2; D is possibly TRBD1 (6 bases). The CDR3 has 11 residues. Germline CDR1 ENHRY, CDR2 SYGVKD. The CDR3: CGTGTTGELFF. The CDR3 nucleotides read TGTGGCACAGGGACCACCGGGGAGCTGTTTTTT.

The CDR3 DNA follows: TGCAGCGCTGGGGACAGCAATAATGAAAAACTGTTTTTT. Encoded protein: CSAGDSNNEKLFF. This sequence joins TRBV29-1 and TRBJ1-4; 7 bases fit TRBD1. Unmatched junction bases numbered 6, after V lost 7 bases and J lost 4 bases. Germline V gene lookup returns CDR1 SQVTM and CDR2 ANQGSEA. This CDR3 has 13 amino acids.

Ten or more counts support this clonotype. This CDR3 is CASSLGGLPLQEQFF. CDR3 DNA sequence: TGTGCCAGCAGCTTGGGGGGACTACCTCTTCAAGAGCAGTTCTTC. The chain employs TRBV7-2 and TRBJ2-1, with 7 nucleotides matching TRBD2. Germline CDR1 and CDR2: SGHTA and FQGNSA. The V and J ends lost 3 bases and 10 bases, in that order; junction bases with no gene match: 12. The CDR3 loop spans 15 amino acids.

This clonotype has more than one count but fewer than ten. V and J are TRBV18 and TRBJ1-1, with D perhaps matching TRBD1 (6 bases). The germline V and J ends were trimmed by 2 bases and 0 bases, with 10 bases remaining between them. The germline V gene encodes CDR1 KGHSH and CDR2 LQKENI. The CDR3 has 15 amino acids. As DNA, the CDR3 is TGTGCCAGCTCACCAGCCGGGGGCCTGAACACTGAAGCTTTCTTT. Its translation: CASSPAGGLNTEAFF. The variable domain in full, completed from reference TRBV18 and TRBJ1-1, reads NAGVMQNPRHLVRRRGQEARLRCSPMKGHSHVYWYRQLPEEGLKFMVYLQKENIIDESGMPKERFSAEFPKEGPSILRIQQVVRGDSAAYFCASSPAGGLNTEAFFGQGTRLTVV.

The V call is TRBV5-1, the J call TRBJ2-1, with 8 nucleotides matching TRBD2. Germline assignment: CDR1 SGHRS and CDR2 YFSETQ. J lost 6 bases, V lost 0 bases, and 5 bases had no gene match. The CDR3 has 15 amino acids. The CDR3 reads CASSLALSGVNEQFF. The CDR3 DNA follows: TGCGCCAGCAGCTTGGCCCTTAGCGGGGTCAATGAGCAGTTCTTC.

This clonotype was counted only a few times. V gene TRBV7-3 combines with J gene TRBJ2-2; 9 positions match TRBD1. Germline loops: CDR1 SGHTA, CDR2 FQGTGA. V dropped 5 bases and J dropped 2; count of bases not matched to a gene: 6. The CDR3 has 16 amino acids. CDR3 in DNA: TGTGCCAGCAGCCCGACAGGGGGGGATAACACCGGGGAGCTGTTTTTT. Translation: CASSPTGGDNTGELFF.

CDR3 loop: CASSFYDSVNTEAFF. The CDR3 nucleotides are TGCGCCAGCAGCTTCTACGACAGTGTGAACACTGAAGCTTTCTTT. The chain links TRBV5-1 to TRBJ1-1; tentative D call: TRBD1 (5 bases). CDR3 length equals 15 residues. Germline CDR1 SGHRS, CDR2 YFSETQ. V was shortened by 2 bases and J by 0 bases, with 11 bases between the two germline ends.

This clonotype has more than one count but fewer than ten. This chain links TRBV11-2 with TRBJ1-1, with D unresolved. Trimming stripped 0 bases from V and 7 bases from J, with 9 bases between. This CDR3 spans 13 amino acids. Germline-derived CDR1 and CDR2 are SGHAT and FQNNGV. CDR3 protein: CASSLDRMYEAFF. CDR3 coding DNA: TGTGCCAGCAGCTTAGATCGAATGTATGAAGCTTTCTTT.

The sample holds many counts of this clonotype. This chain uses TRBV3-1 with TRBJ2-5, with TRBD2 matching over 9 bases. Looked up from germline, CDR1 is LGHDT and CDR2 is YNNKEL (reference sequence). Trimming cost V 6 bases and J 2 bases; bases outside gene matches: 4. CDR3 length: 14 amino acids. This CDR3 is CASRTSGGQETQYF. In DNA form, the CDR3 reads TGTGCCAGCAGGACTAGCGGAGGACAAGAGACCCAGTACTTC.

This clonotype was recorded a few times. This chain connects TRBV7-2 to TRBJ1-6, with D possibly matching TRBD1 (6 bases). Germline CDR1 and CDR2: SGHTA and FQGNSA. V was trimmed by 5 bases and J by 13 bases, leaving 18 bases between them. The length of the CDR3 is 14 residues. For the CDR3, the DNA is TGTGCCAGCAGCCCAGCCAGGGGTCAGTACCCCCTCCACTTT. This sequence encodes CASSPARGQYPLHF.

The chain has TRBV3-1 and TRBJ2-7; 10 nucleotides align to TRBD2. The CDR3 extends over 14 amino acids. Germline CDR1 and CDR2: LGHDT and YNNKEL (reference sequence). V dropped 6 bases and J dropped 3; count of bases not matched to a gene: 5. The CDR3 nucleotides read TGTGCCAGCAGTCCTAGCGGGGGATACTACGAGCAGTACTTC. Amino acids: CASSPSGGYYEQYF.

This clonotype was observed many times. This chain links TRBV7-2 with TRBJ2-4; either TRBD1 or TRBD2 may fit D (6 bases each). The CDR3 runs 13 residues. Germline CDR1 reads SGHTA; CDR2 reads FQGNSA. Trimming took off 4 bases at V and 5 bases at J, with 9 bases between the two ends. CDR3 DNA sequence: TGTGCCAGCAGCTCGGGGGCCCAAAACATTCAGTACTTC. This translates into CASSSGAQNIQYF.

This clonotype has only a few counts. The CDR3 loop is CASSLRTVGYEQYF. The CDR3 DNA reads TGTGCCAGCAGCTTGAGGACAGTGGGCTACGAGCAGTACTTC. The chain carries TRBV5-5 and TRBJ2-7; a weak D match, TRBD1 (6 bases). Per the germline V gene, CDR1 is SGHKS and CDR2 is YYEKEE (reference sequence). Between the trimmed V and J ends, which lost 1 base and 3 bases, there was a span of 11 bases. The CDR3 contains 14 residues.

The J gene is TRBJ1-2, the V gene TRBV6-2 or TRBV6-3; D is unresolved. Trimming left V 8 bases short and J 6 bases short, with 13 bases between. The CDR3 runs to 12 residues. The germline V gene encodes CDR1 MNHEY and CDR2 SVGEGT. The CDR3 sequence: CASCRLFDGYTF. The CDR3 region has the DNA TGTGCCAGCTGCCGGCTATTTGATGGCTACACCTTC.